A single sample is the source of the 21 T cell receptor beta chains below, sequenced in a study of CD8 T cells in ankylosing spondylitis. Each CDR3 protein is one row after TCRdb ran MiXCR on the 5' RACE reads. The table records 250,000 to 400,000 distinct CDR3 sequences, 9.5% to 13% of them present only once. The sequencing input was blood, either unsorted or a sorted T cell fraction (not recorded which). The source of these receptors is a female donor with ankylosing spondylitis or in good health (not recorded which).

This clonotype was recorded at least ten times. The chain's CDR3 is CASSGGQPNSPLHF. CDR3 coding DNA: TGCGCCAGCAGCGGGGGACAGCCAAATTCACCCCTCCACTTT. The V gene is TRBV5-1, the J gene TRBJ1-6; 7 nucleotides match TRBD1. V lost 4 bases and J lost 7; bases outside the gene matches: 5. Germline lookup yields CDR1 SGHRS and CDR2 YFSETQ. The CDR3 is 14 residues long. Looking up the rest from reference TRBV5-1 and TRBJ1-6 gives the full variable domain: KAGVTQTPRYLIKTRGQQVTLSCSPISGHRSVSWYQQTPGQGLQFLFEYFSETQRNKGNFPGRFSGRQFSNSRSEMNVSTLELGDSALYLCASSGGQPNSPLHFGNGTRLTVT.

The chain links TRBV4-1 to TRBJ2-1; 9 bases agree with TRBD2. The germline V gene has CDR1 MGHRA and CDR2 YSYEKL. This CDR3 has 15 residues. J lost 7 bases, V lost 4 bases, and 8 bases had no gene match. The CDR3 reads CASSREGAGGNEQFF. The DNA for the CDR3 is TGCGCCAGCAGCCGTGAGGGGGCGGGAGGGAATGAGCAGTTCTTC.

Written as DNA, the CDR3 is TGTGCCAGCAGCTTAGCCCCCGGGGGCTCCTACAATGAGCAGTTCTTC. It is translated as CASSLAPGGSYNEQFF. This chain connects TRBV7-8 to TRBJ2-1; D is perhaps TRBD2 (6 bases). The CDR3 length is 16 residues. Germline CDR1 and CDR2: SGHVS and FQNEAQ. Trimming left V 0 bases short and J 0 bases short, with 9 bases between. The entire variable domain, with the rest obtained from reference TRBV7-8 and TRBJ2-1, is as follows: GAGVSQSPRYKVAKRGQDVALRCDPISGHVSLFWYQQALGQGPEFLTYFQNEAQLDKSGLPSDRFFAERPEGSVSTLKIQRTQQEDSAVYLCASSLAPGGSYNEQFFGPGTRLTVL.

This chain links TRBV30 with TRBJ1-2; 10 bases agree with TRBD1. V trimming: 4 bases; J trimming: 6 bases; junction bases outside the gene matches: 2. The CDR3 length is 12 residues. The germline gives CDR1 GTSNPN, CDR2 SVGIG (reference sequence). For the CDR3, the DNA is TGTGCCTGGACCGGGACAGGGGATGGCTACACCTTC. This codes for CAWTGTGDGYTF.

The chain combines TRBV5-1 with TRBJ1-1; the D is unclear. This CDR3 contains 15 residues. V lost 0 bases to trimming and J lost 5 bases, with 14 bases between them. The germline V gene encodes CDR1 SGHRS and CDR2 YFSETQ. CDR3 in DNA: TGCGCCAGCAGCTTGGACCGGAAGGGCCAAACTGAAGCTTTCTTT. As protein: CASSLDRKGQTEAFF.

This chain links TRBV30 with TRBJ2-7; D is perhaps TRBD2 (5 bases). CDR1 GTSNPN and CDR2 SVGIG come from the germline V gene (reference sequence). The length of the CDR3 is 13 residues. V lost 3 bases and J 3 bases, leaving 12 bases between the germline ends. The chain's CDR3 is CAWRGGRYYEQYF. CDR3 sequence (DNA): TGTGCCTGGAGAGGAGGAAGGTACTACGAGCAGTACTTC.

The sample holds many counts of this clonotype. CDR3 bases: TGTGCCACCTCTGGCAGGGTGATCAATGAGCAGTTCTTC. Translated: CATSGRVINEQFF. The chain employs TRBV15 and TRBJ2-1, with D maybe TRBD1 (5 bases). V was cut by 8 bases and J by 6 bases, with 14 bases left in between. CDR3 length equals 13 residues. Per germline, CDR1 LNHNV and CDR2 YYDKDF (reference sequence).

This clonotype came up a few times. The CDR3 DNA follows: TGTGCCAGCGGGGGCGGGGGGCGCTCCTACAATGAGCAGTTCTTC. Protein: CASGGGGRSYNEQFF. The chain combines TRBV6-1 with TRBJ2-1, with 8 bases identical to TRBD2. In germline, CDR1 is MNHNS, CDR2 SASEGT. The junction had 6 bases not matched to a gene; V was cut back by 8 bases and J by 0 bases. This CDR3 is built from 15 residues.

The chain employs TRBV10-3 and TRBJ2-1, with D tentatively TRBD2 (6 bases). The CDR3 covers 16 residues. CDR1 is ENHRY and CDR2 is SYGVKD in the germline V gene. Trimming removed 3 bases at V and 5 bases at J, with 17 bases between. CDR3 bases: TGTGCCATCAGTGACGTGTGGGATCGGGGGAACAATGAGCAGTTCTTC. Its protein product is CAISDVWDRGNNEQFF.

This clonotype was recorded at least ten times. The rearrangement links TRBV20-1 to TRBJ2-1; the match to TRBD2 covers 10 bases. After removal of 4 bases from V and 5 bases from J, the junction contained 8 bases not matched to a gene. The CDR3 totals 15 residues. CDR1 and CDR2 (germline): DFQATT, SNEGSKA (reference sequence). The CDR3 DNA is TGCAGTGCTAACCCTCGACTAGCGGGTAACAATGAGCAGTTCTTC. Translating it yields CSANPRLAGNNEQFF.

In this sample, this clonotype turned up many times. This rearrangement joins TRBV20-1 to TRBJ2-1; no reliable D call. Per germline, CDR1 DFQATT and CDR2 SNEGSKA (reference sequence). V gave up 3 bases and J gave up 4 bases, with 19 bases separating them. The CDR3 is 16 amino acids. The CDR3 coding sequence is TGCAGTGCTAGCCCCTTGATCCGGGCTGTTTACAATGAGCAGTTCTTC. It codes for CSASPLIRAVYNEQFF.

The CDR3: CASSLVGPPEGGYTF. CDR3 sequence (DNA): TGCGCCAGCAGCTTGGTCGGGCCCCCCGAGGGCGGCTACACCTTC. The rearrangement links TRBV5-1 to TRBJ1-2; unclear D gene. The V gene's germline CDR1 is SGHRS and CDR2 YFSETQ. The ends were cut back, 0 bases at V and 8 bases at J, with 17 bases in the middle. The CDR3 contains 15 residues.

This clonotype was detected ten times or more. The chain uses TRBV7-2 and TRBJ1-1, with a tentative D call TRBD1 (5 bases). V lost 0 bases and J lost 3, with 11 bases in between. This CDR3 contains 15 residues. Germline V gives CDR1 SGHTA, CDR2 FQGNSA. The CDR3: CASSLAGVIDTEAFF. DNA of the CDR3: TGTGCCAGCAGCTTAGCAGGGGTAATAGACACTGAAGCTTTCTTT. Drawing the rest from reference TRBV7-2 and TRBJ1-1, the complete variable domain is GAGVSQSPSNKVTEKGKDVELRCDPISGHTALYWYRQSLGQGLEFLIYFQGNSAPDKSGLPSDRFSAERTGGSVSTLTIQRTQQEDSAVYLCASSLAGVIDTEAFFGQGTRLTVV.

This clonotype was recorded many times. V and J are TRBV20-1 and TRBJ1-1; D unresolved. The CDR3 has 11 residues. Germline V gene lookup returns CDR1 DFQATT and CDR2 SNEGSKA (reference sequence). CDR3: CRAPLNTEAFF. As DNA, the CDR3 is TGCAGGGCCCCTTTGAACACTGAAGCTTTCTTT.

V gene TRBV18 combines with J gene TRBJ2-7; the match to TRBD2 covers 10 bases. The CDR3 has 14 residues. Germline CDR1 is KGHSH and CDR2 is LQKENI. V lost 0 bases to trimming and J lost 5 bases; unmatched junction nucleotides: 1. CDR3 DNA sequence: TGTGCCAGCTCACCACCGGGGACTAGCGACGAGCAGTACTTC. This gives the protein CASSPPGTSDEQYF.

This clonotype has a count of ten or more. The V and J genes are TRBV27 and TRBJ2-7; no definite D call. CDR3 length: 14 amino acids. Germline CDR1 MNHEY, CDR2 SMNVEV (reference sequence). V lost 6 bases and J 4 bases, leaving 16 bases between the germline ends. CDR3 residues: CASSPTIDKYEQYF. The CDR3 nucleotides read TGTGCCAGCAGCCCCACAATCGACAAGTACGAGCAGTACTTC.

This clonotype was recorded many times. The chain links TRBV20-1 to TRBJ2-3; TRBD2 agrees at 8 bases. The CDR3 totals 15 residues. CDR1 and CDR2 (germline): DFQATT, SNEGSKA (reference sequence). V gave up 3 bases and J gave up 4 bases; unmatched junction bases: 9. For the CDR3, the DNA is TGCAGTGCTAGTCTCTCGGCGGGAGGTTCAGATACGCAGTATTTT. Translated, it gives CSASLSAGGSDTQYF.

V gene TRBV7-2 combines with J gene TRBJ2-1, with 8 bases identical to TRBD1. J was trimmed by 4 bases and V by 7 bases; bases with no gene match: 9. Germline loops: CDR1 SGHTA, CDR2 FQGNSA. The CDR3 sequence is 15 residues long. The CDR3 DNA reads as TGTGCCAGCAACGCCGCGGACAGGGATTACAATGAGCAGTTCTTC. Translation gives CASNAADRDYNEQFF.

This clonotype was found many times. The rearrangement links TRBV5-6 to TRBJ1-6; 8 bases map to TRBD1. Trimming removed 9 bases from V and 10 bases from J; junction bases left unmatched: 9. Germline V CDR1 and CDR2: SGHDT, YYEEEE. CDR3 length: 13 amino acids. The CDR3 DNA reads as TGTGCCACCGGGGACAGGAGCGACTCACCCCTCCACTTT. Its translation: CATGDRSDSPLHF.

This clonotype was seen ten or more times. The V and J genes are TRBV7-9 and TRBJ2-1, with D perhaps matching TRBD2 (5 bases). The ends were cut back, 3 bases at V and 5 bases at J, with 14 bases in the middle. Germline CDR1 is SEHNR and CDR2 is FQNEAQ (reference sequence). This CDR3 has 15 residues. DNA of the CDR3: TGTGCCAGCAGCTTCTCCGAGACTACCGACAATGAGCAGTTCTTC. Translated, it gives CASSFSETTDNEQFF.

This clonotype occurred many times. This sequence joins TRBV4-2 and TRBJ2-6; no firm D call. Germline CDR1 LGHNA, CDR2 YNFKEQ. V dropped 0 bases and J dropped 1 base, with 4 bases sitting between them. The CDR3 spans 15 residues. Here the CDR3 reads CASSQEGSGANVLTF. The CDR3 DNA follows: TGTGCCAGCAGCCAAGAGGGGTCTGGGGCCAACGTCCTGACTTTC.